This TCR beta chain is from a study of T cells in Graves' hyperthyroidism and ophthalmopathy (dated by TCRdb to about 2019). About the full investigation: To identify distinguishing TCR V-J signatures, a discovery cohort of 90 to 100 patients was used, comprising 43 with Graves' ophthalmopathy and under 60 with stable Graves' hyperthyroidism. Prospective prediction of ophthalmopathy was tested in an independent validation cohort of 18 to 20 hyperthyroidism patients and some 17 patients who later progressed to ophthalmopathy. For training and testing, the 110 or so patients in the discovery cohort were randomly divided in a 7:3 ratio. In addition, the study compared T-cell repertoires in thyroid tissue and in blood from six Graves' hyperthyroidism patients. Following sampling, methimazole starting at 30 mg daily was given to hyperthyroidism patients, and high-dose intravenous methylprednisolone was given to ophthalmopathy patients. The paper describes TCR Vbeta CDR3 sequencing of 120 to 150 peripheral blood samples, made up of 43 ophthalmopathy patients, roughly 75 hyperthyroidism patients and about 17 progressor patients. Beyond this particular receptor, the publication reports: Sample size was not statistically predetermined, and blinding of investigators to group allocation was not performed. Blood samples also contained most of the expanded thyroid clonotypes (frequency above 0.001), which suggests that blood repertoires may reflect thyroid immune responses. In validation, progression to ophthalmopathy was predicted by the model with 55% to 71% sensitivity and around 76% specificity, a median of 6.5 months before onset. A 13 V-J signature model separated ophthalmopathy from stable hyperthyroidism, with over 85% sensitivity and roughly 84% specificity in cross-validation and 80%/75% in testing.

The TCR beta CDR3 regions were amplified from RNA transcripts. A first-round RT-PCR of the TCR CDR3 used the HTBI primer set with the Qiagen OneStep RT-PCR kit. A second multiplex PCR round built the libraries, followed by size selection and purification. The libraries were sequenced on an Illumina HiSeq2000 using paired-end 100 bp reads. The paper's processing steps were these. SOAPnuke was used to process the raw data, removing reads that contained adapters or uncalled bases, had a mean Phred below 15, or lacked an exact match to the constant primer or identifier. High-quality paired reads were merged using COPE v1.2.5, and each unique nucleotide sequence was defined as a clonotype. Clonotypes were aligned to IMGT TRBV, TRBD and TRBJ reference segments using MiTCR v1.1. Only V-J combinations with frequency above 0.0001, covering approximately 99% of repertoires, were analysed. A TCS score was defined as the ratio between F50 (clonal expansion) and ExV (chaos), using BLOSUM62-based TCRdist between CDR3 peptides within each V-J. Welch's t-statistics and random forest reduced just over 500 V-J features to 13, which were used in a naive Bayes classifier (R e1071). The similarity between thyroid and blood repertoires was quantified using the Morisita-Horn index. The public reads were reprocessed in TCRdb via fastp at Q25 and MiXCR, keeping in-frame beta chains. Rows with one shared CDR3 protein collapse into an entry with the most common genes and DNA. These V and J calls derive from TCRdb rather than the authors' analysis. Within this sample are 450,000 to 700,000 distinct CDR3 sequences, with 40% to 55% of them counted one time only. The top ten constitute roughly 19% of the sample.

Patients with uncontrolled infections, other autoimmune diseases, pregnancy or lactation were excluded. Clinical symptoms, serum thyroxine and TRAb, thyroid ultrasound, and orbital computed tomography formed the basis for the diagnoses. Total RNA was extracted with Trizol reagent, and quality was checked on an Agilent 2100 Bioanalyzer. The V and J ends are trimmed by 4 bases and 7 bases, leaving 12 bases between them. The CDR3 measures 13 amino acids from cysteine to phenylalanine. The retained sequence is limited to the CDR3, 39 bases, with the frame set at the first base. CDR1 and CDR2 are read off the germline V gene (reference sequence) as SGHNT and YYREEE. Concerning this clonotype: Its antigen is currently not known. Base qualities were left out, and no much larger clone turns up one base away.

Here the chain combines TRBV5-4 and TRBJ1-5, with a weak D call of TRBD1 (5 bases match). Sample: peripheral blood or thyroid tissue (not recorded which). The clonotype was recovered from an adult woman with Graves' disease, either hyperthyroidism or ophthalmopathy (not recorded which). CDR3 region: CASSRDPRQPQHF. At the DNA level, the sequence is TGTGCCAGCAGCCGGGACCCCCGGCAGCCCCAGCATTTT. This CDR3, with the reference TRBV5-4 and TRBJ1-5 proteins standing in past its ends, gives the full variable domain ETGVTQSPTHLIKTRGQQVTLRCSSQSGHNTVSWYQQALGQGPQFIFQYYREEENGRGNFPPRFSGLQFPNYSSELNVNALELDDSALYLCASSRDPRQPQHFGDGTRLSIL.